The clone carrying this T cell receptor (beta chain) was seen ten or more times. Looked up from germline, CDR1 is MNHEY and CDR2 is SMNVEV (reference sequence). Trimming removed 6 bases from V and 5 bases from J, with 13 bases in between. The CDR3 is 13 amino acids. This sample is drawn from a study of Graves' ophthalmopathy and Graves' hyperthyroidism. From RNA, the CDR3 regions of TCR beta chains were amplified and sequenced. Second-round multiplex PCR came after first-round RT-PCR with HTBI primers. One entry per CDR3 protein results from TCRdb running MiXCR on the multiplex PCR reads. The table shows about 500,000 distinct CDR3 sequences, with roughly an eighth occurring only once.

This chain uses TRBV27 with TRBJ1-1; TRBD1 is a possible D gene (6 bases). Input material: blood. The clonotype comes from a woman younger than 45 with Graves' ophthalmopathy. CDR3 DNA sequence: TGTGCCAGCAGAAACAACCAGGGGACTGAAGCTTTCTTT. Encoded protein: CASRNNQGTEAFF.